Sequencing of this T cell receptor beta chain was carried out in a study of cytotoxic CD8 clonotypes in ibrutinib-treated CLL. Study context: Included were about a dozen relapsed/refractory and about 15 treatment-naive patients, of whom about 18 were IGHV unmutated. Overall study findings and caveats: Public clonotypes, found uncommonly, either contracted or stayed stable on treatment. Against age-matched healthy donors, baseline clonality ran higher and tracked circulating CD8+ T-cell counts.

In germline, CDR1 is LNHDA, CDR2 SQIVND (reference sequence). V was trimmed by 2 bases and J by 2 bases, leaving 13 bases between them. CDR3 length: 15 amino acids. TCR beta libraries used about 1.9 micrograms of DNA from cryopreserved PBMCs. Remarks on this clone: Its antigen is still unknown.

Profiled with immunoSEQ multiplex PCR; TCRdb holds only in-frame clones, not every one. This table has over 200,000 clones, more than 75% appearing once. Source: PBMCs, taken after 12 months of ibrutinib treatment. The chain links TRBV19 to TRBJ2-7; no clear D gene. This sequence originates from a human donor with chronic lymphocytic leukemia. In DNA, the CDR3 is TGTGCCAGTAGTATAAGAGCCAGCTCGCCCTACGAGCAGTACTTC. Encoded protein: CASSIRASSPYEQYF.